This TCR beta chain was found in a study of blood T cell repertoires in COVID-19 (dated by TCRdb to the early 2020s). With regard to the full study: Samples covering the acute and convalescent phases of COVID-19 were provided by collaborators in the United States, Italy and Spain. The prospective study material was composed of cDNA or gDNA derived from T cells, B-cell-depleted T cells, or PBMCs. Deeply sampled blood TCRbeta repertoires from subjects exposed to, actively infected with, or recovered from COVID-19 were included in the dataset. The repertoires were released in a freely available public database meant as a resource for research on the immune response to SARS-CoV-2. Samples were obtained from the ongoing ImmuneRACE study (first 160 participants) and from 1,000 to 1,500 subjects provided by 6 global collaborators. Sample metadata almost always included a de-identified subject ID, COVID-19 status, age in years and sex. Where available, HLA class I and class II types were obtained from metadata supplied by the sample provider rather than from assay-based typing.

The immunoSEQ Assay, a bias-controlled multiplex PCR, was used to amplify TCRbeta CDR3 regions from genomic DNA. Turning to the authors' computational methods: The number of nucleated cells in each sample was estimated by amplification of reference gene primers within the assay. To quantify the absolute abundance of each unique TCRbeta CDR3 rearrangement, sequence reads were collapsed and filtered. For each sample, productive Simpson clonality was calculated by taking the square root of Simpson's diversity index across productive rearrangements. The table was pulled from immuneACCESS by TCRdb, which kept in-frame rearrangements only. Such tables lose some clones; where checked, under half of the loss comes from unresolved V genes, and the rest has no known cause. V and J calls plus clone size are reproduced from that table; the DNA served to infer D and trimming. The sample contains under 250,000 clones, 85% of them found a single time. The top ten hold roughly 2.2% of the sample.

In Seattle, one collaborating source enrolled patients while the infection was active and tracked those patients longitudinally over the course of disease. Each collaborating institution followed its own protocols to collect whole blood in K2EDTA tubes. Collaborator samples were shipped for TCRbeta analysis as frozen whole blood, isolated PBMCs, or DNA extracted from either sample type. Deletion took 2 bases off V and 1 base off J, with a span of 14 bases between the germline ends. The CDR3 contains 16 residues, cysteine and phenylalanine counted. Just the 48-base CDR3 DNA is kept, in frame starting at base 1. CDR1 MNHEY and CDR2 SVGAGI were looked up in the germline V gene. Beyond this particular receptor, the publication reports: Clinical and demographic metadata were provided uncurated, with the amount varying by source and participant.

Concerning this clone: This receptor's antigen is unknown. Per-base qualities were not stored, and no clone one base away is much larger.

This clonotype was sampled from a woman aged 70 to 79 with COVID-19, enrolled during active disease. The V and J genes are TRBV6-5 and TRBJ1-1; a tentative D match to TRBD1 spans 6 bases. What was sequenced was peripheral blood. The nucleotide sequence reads TGTGCCAGCAGTTACGCTTACAGGGCTCAGAACACTGAAGCTTTCTTT. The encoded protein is CASSYAYRAQNTEAFF.